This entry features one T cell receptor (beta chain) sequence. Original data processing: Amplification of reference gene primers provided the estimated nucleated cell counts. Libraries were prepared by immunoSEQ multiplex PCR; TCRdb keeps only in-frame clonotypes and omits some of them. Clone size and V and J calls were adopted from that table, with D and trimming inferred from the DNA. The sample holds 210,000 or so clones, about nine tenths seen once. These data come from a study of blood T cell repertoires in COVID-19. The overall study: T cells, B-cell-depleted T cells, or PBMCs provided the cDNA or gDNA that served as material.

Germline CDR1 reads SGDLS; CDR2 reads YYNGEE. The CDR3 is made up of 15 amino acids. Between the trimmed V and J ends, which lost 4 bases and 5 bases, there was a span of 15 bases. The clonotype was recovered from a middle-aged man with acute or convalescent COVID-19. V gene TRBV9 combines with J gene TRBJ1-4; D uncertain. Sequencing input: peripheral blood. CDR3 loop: CASSLRRGENEKLFF. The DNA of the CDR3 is TGTGCCAGCAGCCTCCGACGGGGTGAGAATGAAAAACTGTTTTTT.